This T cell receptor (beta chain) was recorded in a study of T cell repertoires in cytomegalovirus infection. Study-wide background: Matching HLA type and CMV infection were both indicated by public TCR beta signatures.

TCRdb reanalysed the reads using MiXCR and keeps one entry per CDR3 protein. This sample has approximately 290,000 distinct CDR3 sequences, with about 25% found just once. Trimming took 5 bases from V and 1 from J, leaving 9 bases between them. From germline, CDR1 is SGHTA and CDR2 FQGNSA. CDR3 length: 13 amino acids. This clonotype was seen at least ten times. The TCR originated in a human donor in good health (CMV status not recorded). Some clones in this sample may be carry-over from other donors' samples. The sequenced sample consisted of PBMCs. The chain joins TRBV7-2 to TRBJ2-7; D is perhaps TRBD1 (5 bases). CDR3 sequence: CASSLRQSYEQYF. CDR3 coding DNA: TGTGCCAGCAGCCTAAGACAGTCCTACGAGCAGTACTTC.